This entry lists 13 T cell receptor beta chains sequenced from one sample in a study of shared clonotypes between healthy human individuals. Generated by immunoSEQ multiplex PCR, the TCRdb table keeps only in-frame clones and is missing some. The data contain approximately 1.4 million clones, nearly 99% of them seen just once; the ten biggest clones take up roughly 0.42%. Material for sequencing was naive CD4+ T cells sorted from blood. The subset was: CD45RA+ positively selected. These receptors came from a man younger than 40 in good health.

The J gene is TRBJ1-4, the V gene TRBV7-8; D not certain. Germline V gene data show CDR1 as SGHVS and CDR2 as FQNEAQ. The CDR3 loop spans 18 amino acids. Trimming took 7 bases from V and 0 from J, leaving 21 bases between them. The CDR3 reads CASTPIPSVRTTNEKLFF. DNA of the CDR3: TGTGCCAGCACCCCTATACCCTCTGTCCGGACAACTAATGAAAAACTGTTTTTT.

The chain carries TRBV27 and TRBJ1-4, with D possibly matching TRBD1 (5 bases). V was pared by 3 bases and J by 8 bases, with 28 bases between. CDR3 size: 19 residues. Germline loops: CDR1 MNHEY, CDR2 SMNVEV (reference sequence). CDR3 region: CASSFSLRDGPPVEEKLFF. CDR3 bases: TGTGCCAGCAGTTTTTCTCTTCGGGACGGACCACCTGTGGAGGAAAAACTGTTTTTT.

J is TRBJ1-1 and V is TRBV20-1; possible D gene TRBD1, 6 bases. The germline V and J ends were trimmed by 5 bases and 6 bases, with 10 bases remaining between them. Germline V lookup: CDR1 DFQATT, CDR2 SNEGSKA (reference sequence). CDR3 size: 11 residues. For the CDR3, the DNA is TGCAGTGCTTTGGGGGGCTCTGAAGCTTTCTTT. The encoded protein is CSALGGSEAFF.

CDR3 loop: CATSRPGRNEKLFF. The DNA for the CDR3 is TGTGCCACCAGCAGGCCAGGGCGGAATGAAAAACTGTTTTTT. The rearrangement links TRBV15 to TRBJ1-4; D is perhaps TRBD1 (5 bases). The CDR3 extends over 14 amino acids. Trimming took off 3 bases at V and 5 bases at J, with 10 bases between the two ends. The germline gives CDR1 LNHNV, CDR2 YYDKDF (reference sequence).

V is TRBV6-1 and J is TRBJ2-1, with a tentative D call TRBD1 (5 bases). Germline V gene data show CDR1 as MNHNS and CDR2 as SASEGT. This CDR3 region has 14 residues. V gave up 2 bases and J gave up 5 bases, with 10 bases separating them. The CDR3 protein is CASSEIIGDNEQFF. The DNA for the CDR3 is TGTGCCAGCAGTGAAATAATAGGGGACAATGAGCAGTTCTTC.

CDR3 sequence (DNA): TGCGCCAGCAGCCAAGAGGGCGGCTACTACGAGCAGTACTTC. Amino acid sequence: CASSQEGGYYEQYF. V gene TRBV4-3 combines with J gene TRBJ2-7; D is unresolved. Germline-derived CDR1 and CDR2 are LGHNA and YSLEER. The CDR3 contains 14 residues. Trimming left V 0 bases short and J 3 bases short, with 9 bases between.

The chain links TRBV5-1 to TRBJ2-5, with 8 positions matching TRBD2. The CDR3 consists of 16 residues. CDR1 is SGHRS, CDR2 YFSETQ, per germline. J was trimmed by 5 bases and V by 4 bases; bases with no gene match: 13. The CDR3 sequence is CASSLGGGTTLETQYF. The CDR3 region has the DNA TGCGCCAGCAGCCTCGGCGGGGGGACGACTTTGGAGACCCAGTACTTC.

This clone was found once. The chain uses TRBV27 and TRBJ2-1; D remains ambiguous. With 3 bases removed from V and 7 bases from J, the gap between germline ends came to 7 bases. CDR3 length: 12 residues. The germline gives CDR1 MNHEY, CDR2 SMNVEV (reference sequence). The CDR3 sequence: CASSLGQNEQFF. CDR3 DNA sequence: TGTGCCAGCAGTTTGGGCCAAAATGAGCAGTTCTTC.

This sequence joins TRBV6-1 and TRBJ2-7; D gene uncertain. This CDR3 spans 15 amino acids. Germline CDR1 MNHNS, CDR2 SASEGT. The germline V and J ends were trimmed by 3 bases and 0 bases, with 12 bases remaining between them. Here the CDR3 DNA reads TGTGCCAGCAGTGAGTCCGGCCCCAGCTCCTACGAGCAGTACTTC. Its protein product is CASSESGPSSYEQYF.

Points on this clone: One end of the junction varies from germline; a read error may be responsible. The CDR3 reads CASSPRTVAVLNTEAFF. The DNA for the CDR3 is TGTGCCAGCTCCCCACGGACAGTGGCAGTCCTGAACACTGAAGCTTTCTTT. The chain uses TRBV18 and TRBJ1-1; possible D gene TRBD1, 6 bases. Per the germline V gene, CDR1 is KGHSH and CDR2 is LQKENI. CDR3 length: 17 residues.

This chain links TRBV5-1 with TRBJ2-7; 8 bases match TRBD1. The CDR3 is made up of 18 amino acids. Germline CDR1 is SGHRS and CDR2 is YFSETQ. V dropped 2 bases and J dropped 2; count of bases not matched to a gene: 15. CDR3 protein: CASSFGATGGRPTYEQYF. The CDR3 nucleotides are TGCGCCAGCAGCTTCGGGGCCACAGGGGGACGCCCCACCTACGAGCAGTACTTC.

This chain uses TRBV4-2 with TRBJ1-1; the match to TRBD1 covers 7 bases. Germline CDR1 LGHNA, CDR2 YNFKEQ. V was pared by 4 bases and J by 5 bases, with 10 bases of the junction left unmatched. This CDR3 is built from 15 residues. CDR3 loop: CASSPLQGMGTEAFF. Written as DNA, the CDR3 is TGTGCCAGCAGCCCTTTACAGGGGATGGGAACTGAAGCTTTCTTT.

V and J are TRBV9 and TRBJ2-7; D gene ambiguous. Looked up from germline, CDR1 is SGDLS and CDR2 is YYNGEE. The V end lost 4 bases, the J end lost 8 bases, and 16 bases lay between the germline ends. CDR3 length: 13 amino acids. DNA of the CDR3: TGTGCCAGCAGCTTCCTAGACGTTGGGAAGCAGTACTTC. Encoded protein: CASSFLDVGKQYF.